This T cell receptor (beta chain) emerged from a study of cytomegalovirus exposure and HLA in healthy donors. Broader study findings: Rare sequences made up most TCRs, while some public TCRs were found in many donors. Donor immune exposure was known only as CMV serostatus. An analysis was carried out later, and it reportedly showed fewer N-insertions in an Asian-associated ancestry cluster than the 666-donor mean.

Remarks on this clone: Its antigen is as yet unknown.

The PCR used 60 Vbeta and 13 Jbeta primers. This table comes from immunoSEQ multiplex PCR, and its TCRdb copy is limited to in-frame clones, with some not included. Here the sample spans fewer than 60,000 clones, approximately 52% being singletons. This CDR3 spans 13 amino acids. V lost 3 bases, J lost 1 base, and 7 bases lay in between. Per the germline V gene, CDR1 is MNHEY and CDR2 is SVGAGI. The sample taken for sequencing was PBMCs. This chain links TRBV6-5 with TRBJ2-7; D call uncertain. The clonotype originates from a human donor in good health. In DNA form, the CDR3 reads TGTGCCAGCAGTTATGACGGGTCCTACGAGCAGTACTTC. Its translation: CASSYDGSYEQYF.